The T cell receptor (beta chain) under discussion was sequenced for a study of blood T cells in healthy people across ages. Study-wide points: Fewer expanded clones and more diversity marked long-lived versus aged donors. Across samples, TCR beta diversity tracked strongly with naive T cell percentage.

A note on this clonotype: What it recognizes is unknown.

A second PCR, run for about 7 to 11 cycles, used a sample-barcoded 5' primer plus a J-beta primer mix. TCRdb fed the 5' RACE reads into MiXCR, producing one record per CDR3 protein. The sample lists 1.5 million to 2 million distinct CDR3 sequences, around half seen once, with less than 2.5% in the top ten. The CDR3 has 18 residues. Germline CDR1 LGHDT, CDR2 YNNKEL (reference sequence). The J segment lost 2 bases and the V segment lost 4 bases, leaving 14 bases of the junction unmatched. The sequence came from a woman in her thirties or forties in good health. The chain couples TRBV3-1 to TRBJ2-3; 8 bases line up with TRBD2. The sequenced sample consisted of blood. CDR3 DNA: TGTGCCAGCAGCCCTCTCGGAGAGCGGGGGTTCACCACAGATACGCAGTATTTT. Translation gives CASSPLGERGFTTDTQYF.